The next 21 T cell receptor beta chains were all read from a single sample in a study of technical replicates of blood from a few donors. Clones were sequenced by immunoSEQ multiplex PCR, and TCRdb holds only the in-frame ones, with some missing. The sample shows some 60,000 clones, 85% to 90% of them seen only once. The sample consisted of PBMCs. Every receptor here comes from a human donor in good health. Some clones in this sample may be carry-over from other donors' samples.

The V and J genes are TRBV2 and TRBJ2-6; D is unresolved. CDR1 is SNHLY, CDR2 FYNNEI, per germline. V lost 4 bases to trimming and J lost 2 bases, with 12 bases between them. This CDR3 comprises 16 residues. CDR3 amino acids: CASSVSRVTGANVLTF. The CDR3 nucleotides are TGTGCCAGCAGTGTAAGCCGCGTCACTGGGGCCAACGTCCTGACTTTC. The full variable domain, completed using reference TRBV2 and TRBJ2-6, is EPEVTQTPSHQVTQMGQEVILRCVPISNHLYFYWYRQILGQKVEFLVSFYNNEISEKSEIFDDQFSVERPDGSNFTLKIRSTKLEDSAMYFCASSVSRVTGANVLTFGAGSRLTVL.

The CDR3 DNA is TGCGCCAGCAGCCAAGAGAAAGGGGCTAATCAGCCCCAGCATTTT. Translating it yields CASSQEKGANQPQHF. The chain recombines TRBV4-3 with TRBJ1-5; D may be TRBD1 (5 bases). CDR1 is LGHNA, CDR2 YSLEER, per germline. This CDR3 spans 15 amino acids. Trimming shortened V by 0 bases and J by 4 bases, and 10 bases separated the two germline ends.

V is TRBV6-5 and J is TRBJ1-2; the match to TRBD1 covers 7 bases. Germline CDR1 reads MNHEY; CDR2 reads SVGAGI. With 5 bases clipped from V and 0 bases from J, the junction kept 6 bases outside the gene matches. This CDR3 region has 15 residues. This CDR3 is CASSRRQGANYGYTF. CDR3 nucleotides: TGTGCCAGCAGTCGTCGACAGGGAGCTAACTATGGCTACACCTTC.

V gene TRBV10-3 combines with J gene TRBJ2-7, with 8 nucleotides matching TRBD1. The CDR3 has 12 residues. After removal of 10 bases from V and 5 bases from J, the junction contained 7 bases not matched to a gene. Looked up from germline, CDR1 is ENHRY and CDR2 is SYGVKD. This chain's CDR3 is CATRTGTDEQYF. The CDR3 coding sequence is TGTGCCACCAGGACAGGGACGGACGAGCAGTACTTC.

The V call is TRBV9, the J call TRBJ2-1; tentatively, D is TRBD1 (6 bases). Trimming shortened V by 4 bases and J by 7 bases, and 27 bases separated the two germline ends. Germline V gene sequence: CDR1 SGDLS, CDR2 YYNGEE. The CDR3 consists of 18 residues. CDR3 protein: CASSYSRQVVTPWNEQFF. The CDR3 coding sequence is TGTGCCAGCAGCTATAGCAGACAGGTGGTGACTCCTTGGAATGAGCAGTTCTTC.

CDR3 bases: TGTGCCAGCAGCTTATCGCGGGAGGTCAATAAAGAGACCCAGTACTTC. Translation gives CASSLSREVNKETQYF. This chain uses TRBV7-6 with TRBJ2-5; TRBD2 matches at 8 bases. Germline values: CDR1 SGHVS, CDR2 FNYEAQ. Trimming at V came to 2 bases and at J to 3 bases, leaving 8 bases not matched to a gene. This CDR3 spans 16 amino acids.

The rearrangement uses TRBV5-1 and TRBJ2-5; 8 bases map to TRBD2. CDR1 and CDR2 (germline): SGHRS, YFSETQ. The ends lost 4 bases at V and 5 bases at J; junction bases unmatched: 10. The CDR3 covers 15 residues. CDR3 DNA sequence: TGCGCCAGCAGCAGTGGGACTAGGGGATCGGAGACCCAGTACTTC. This codes for CASSSGTRGSETQYF.

This sequence joins TRBV7-2 and TRBJ2-7; TRBD2 is a possible D gene (5 bases). CDR3 length: 14 amino acids. V dropped 5 bases and J dropped 3 bases, with 14 bases sitting between them. The germline V gene encodes CDR1 SGHTA and CDR2 FQGNSA. CDR3 sequence: CASSTARGLYEQYF. The CDR3 DNA sequence: TGTGCCAGCAGCACCGCTCGGGGTCTCTACGAGCAGTACTTC.

The rearrangement uses TRBV7-2 and TRBJ2-7, with D possibly matching TRBD1 (5 bases). Trimming took 1 base from V and 2 from J, leaving 6 bases between them. Germline lookup yields CDR1 SGHTA and CDR2 FQGNSA. CDR3 length: 13 residues. This CDR3 is CASSLDRTYEQYF. The CDR3 nucleotides read TGTGCCAGCAGCTTAGACAGGACCTACGAGCAGTACTTC.

This chain links TRBV7-2 with TRBJ2-1; D may be TRBD1 (5 bases). CDR3 length equals 15 residues. Trimming pared 1 base from V and 0 bases from J, leaving 7 bases between. Looked up from germline, CDR1 is SGHTA and CDR2 is FQGNSA. CDR3 nucleotide sequence: TGTGCCAGCAGCTTAGAAGGGGTCTCCTACAATGAGCAGTTCTTC. As protein: CASSLEGVSYNEQFF.

This rearrangement joins TRBV19 to TRBJ1-6; the D gene is possibly TRBD1 (6 bases). The CDR3 runs 16 residues. V shed 5 bases and J shed 7 bases, with 18 bases lying between them. The germline gives CDR1 LNHDA, CDR2 SQIVND (reference sequence). CDR3: CASSVLGGQKNSPLHF. Written as DNA, the CDR3 is TGTGCCAGTAGTGTCCTCGGCGGACAGAAAAATTCACCCCTCCACTTT.

CDR3: CASSLAAGNMNTEAFF. The DNA of the CDR3 is TGCGCCAGCAGCTTGGCGGCAGGGAACATGAACACTGAAGCTTTCTTT. The V call is TRBV5-1, the J call TRBJ1-1; a possible D gene is TRBD1 (5 bases). V lost 0 bases and J lost 0, with 12 bases in between. Germline CDR1 and CDR2: SGHRS and YFSETQ. This CDR3 is built from 16 residues.

The CDR3 region is CASSQRGRADALNSPLHF. CDR3 nucleotide sequence: TGTGCCAGCAGTCAAAGGGGCAGGGCCGATGCCCTTAATTCACCCCTCCACTTT. This chain connects TRBV7-3 to TRBJ1-6, with D tentatively TRBD1 (5 bases). V was clipped by 6 bases and J by 6 bases, with 24 bases between them. CDR1 SGHTA and CDR2 FQGTGA come from the germline V gene. The CDR3 contains 18 residues.

The chain joins TRBV6-5 to TRBJ2-2, with D hard to call. This CDR3 is built from 15 residues. The ends were cut back, 4 bases at V and 5 bases at J, with 14 bases in the middle. From germline, CDR1 is MNHEY and CDR2 SVGAGI. For the CDR3, the DNA is TGTGCCAGCAGTTGGCCGTCAGGTGGGACCGGGGAGCTGTTTTTT. Translating gives CASSWPSGGTGELFF.

The chain combines TRBV15 with TRBJ1-2; D unclear. Germline V gene lookup returns CDR1 LNHNV and CDR2 YYDKDF (reference sequence). The V and J ends lost 1 base and 1 base respectively, with 7 bases between them. The CDR3 contains 14 residues. Written as DNA, the CDR3 is TGTGCCACCAGCAGAGCCCGGGATAACTATGGCTACACCTTC. Amino acid sequence: CATSRARDNYGYTF.

CDR3 protein: CASSLAGQYEQYF. CDR3 sequence (DNA): TGTGCCAGCAGCTTAGCCGGACAGTACGAGCAGTACTTC. The gene calls are TRBV7-2 and TRBJ2-7; D is perhaps TRBD1 (6 bases). The V gene's germline CDR1 is SGHTA and CDR2 FQGNSA. With 0 bases removed from V and 4 bases from J, the gap between germline ends came to 7 bases. This CDR3 contains 13 residues.

This clone was seen a single time. The chain couples TRBV27 to TRBJ1-2; tentative D call: TRBD1 (5 bases). Per the germline V gene, CDR1 is MNHEY and CDR2 is SMNVEV (reference sequence). The V and J ends lost 7 bases and 4 bases respectively, with 16 bases between them. There are 14 residues in the CDR3. The CDR3 DNA reads as TGTGCCAGCACCGACGGGGGATCAGGCTATGGCTACACCTTC. This gives the protein CASTDGGSGYGYTF.

The V call is TRBV12-1, the J call TRBJ2-3; TRBD2, as called in the table, went unchecked against the DNA. TRBV12-1 corresponds to a pseudogene. This CDR3 region has 15 residues. CDR3 protein: CASSVAGARDTTQYF. CDR3 coding DNA: TGTGCCAGCAGCGTAGCGGGGGCGCGGGATACTACGCAGTATTTT.

This clone was observed a handful of times. The rearrangement uses TRBV2 and TRBJ1-1; D possibly corresponds to TRBD1 (6 bases). The V end was cut by 5 bases, the J end by 1 base, with 14 bases between. Germline lookup yields CDR1 SNHLY and CDR2 FYNNEI. This CDR3 comprises 15 residues. The CDR3 reads CASSRRDKTNTEAFF. The CDR3 DNA sequence: TGTGCCAGCAGTCGAAGGGACAAAACGAACACTGAAGCTTTCTTT.

The rearrangement joins TRBV13 to TRBJ2-2; the D is unclear. The V gene lost 5 bases and the J gene lost 2 bases, with 18 bases spanning the gap. Looked up from germline, CDR1 is PRHDT and CDR2 is FYEKMQ (reference sequence). The CDR3 is 17 amino acids. DNA of the CDR3: TGTGCCAGCAGCCGTGTCCAGACATTTTTCAACACCGGGGAGCTGTTTTTT. Translated: CASSRVQTFFNTGELFF.

In DNA, the CDR3 is TGTGCCAGCACCGAGGGACTAGCGGGTACTAAGCAGTACTTC. Residues: CASTEGLAGTKQYF. The chain uses TRBV11-2 and TRBJ2-7; 12 nucleotides align to TRBD2. Germline lookup yields CDR1 SGHAT and CDR2 FQNNGV. The length of the CDR3 is 14 residues. J was trimmed by 8 bases and V by 7 bases; bases with no gene match: 9.